This TCR beta chain originates from a study of shared clonotypes between healthy human individuals. Unsorted samples used about 90 million PBMCs for genomic DNA. Germline V gives CDR1 SGHVS, CDR2 FNYEAQ. J lost 7 bases, V lost 0 bases, and 8 bases had no gene match. This CDR3 has 15 amino acids. Execution of the assay was at deep level. Investigators spread the genomic DNA of each subset evenly over several immunoSEQ plates. Unsorted PBMC DNA sequencing spanned ten immunoSEQ deep assay plates. Repertoires were generated with immunoSEQ multiplex PCR, while TCRdb's copy carries only in-frame clones and drops some. The sample lists about 560,000 clones; around 80% were seen once.

V and J are TRBV7-6 and TRBJ1-2; 7 nucleotides line up with TRBD1. The source of this sequence is a woman between 35 and 50 years old in good health. Some clones in this sample may be carry-over from other donors' samples. The sequenced sample was PBMCs. CDR3 nucleotides: TGTGCCAGCAGCTTAGCGGGACAGATACCTTCTGGCTACACCTTC. It encodes CASSLAGQIPSGYTF.